The 12 T cell receptor beta chains below come from one sample, sequenced in a study of cytomegalovirus exposure and HLA in healthy donors. PCR primers comprised 60 Vbeta and 13 Jbeta primers. TCRdb's table, derived via immunoSEQ multiplex PCR, lists solely in-frame clones and lacks some. The specimen's table records around 140,000 clones. The sequencing sample was made of PBMCs. The origin of the receptors is a male donor in good health and CMV-seronegative.

This chain uses TRBV5-4 with TRBJ2-7; weak D call: TRBD2 (6 bases). Looked up from germline, CDR1 is SGHNT and CDR2 is YYREEE (reference sequence). CDR3 size: 14 residues. Trimming removed 4 bases at V and 6 bases at J, with 17 bases between. The CDR3 here is CASSGGGTPLEQYF. The CDR3 DNA sequence: TGTGCCAGCAGCGGTGGGGGGACCCCCCTCGAGCAGTACTTC. Full variable domain (missing parts from reference TRBV5-4 and TRBJ2-7): ETGVTQSPTHLIKTRGQQVTLRCSSQSGHNTVSWYQQALGQGPQFIFQYYREEENGRGNFPPRFSGLQFPNYSSELNVNALELDDSALYLCASSGGGTPLEQYFGPGTRLTVT.

The chain recombines TRBV27 with TRBJ2-3; TRBD1 agrees at 8 bases. Looked up from germline, CDR1 is MNHEY and CDR2 is SMNVEV (reference sequence). This CDR3 comprises 14 residues. The J segment lost 3 bases and the V segment lost 5 bases, leaving 4 bases of the junction unmatched. The CDR3 loop reads CASSPRTGTDTQYF. Here the CDR3 DNA reads TGTGCCAGCAGTCCTCGGACAGGGACAGATACGCAGTATTTT.

The V call is TRBV5-1, the J call TRBJ2-4; D not resolved. This CDR3 region has 14 residues. The germline V gene has CDR1 SGHRS and CDR2 YFSETQ. V was trimmed by 5 bases and J by 1 base, leaving 10 bases between them. CDR3 nucleotides: TGCGCCAGCAGTCTTGAAACTGCCAAAAACATTCAGTACTTC. Its protein is CASSLETAKNIQYF.

The J gene is TRBJ2-2, the V gene TRBV30; the match to TRBD2 covers 11 bases. Germline trimming cut 3 bases from V and 1 base from J; bases unmatched to any gene: 10. The germline CDR1 and CDR2 sequences are GTSNPN and SVGIG (reference sequence). The CDR3 loop spans 18 amino acids. As DNA, the CDR3 is TGTGCCTGGAGGGTCCTCCTTACTAGCGGGAGGAACACCGGGGAGCTGTTTTTT. Protein product: CAWRVLLTSGRNTGELFF. The whole variable domain, remainder taken from reference TRBV30 and TRBJ2-2, is SQTIHQWPATLVQPVGSPLSLECTVEGTSNPNLYWYRQAAGRGLQLLFYSVGIGQISSEVPQNLSASRPQDRQFILSSKKLLLSDSGFYLCAWRVLLTSGRNTGELFFGEGSRLTVL.

V usage is TRBV19 and J usage is TRBJ2-1; the match to TRBD2 covers 8 bases. Germline-derived CDR1 and CDR2 are LNHDA and SQIVND (reference sequence). The CDR3 runs 14 residues. The junction had 1 base not matched to a gene; V was cut back by 5 bases and J by 1 base. CDR3 protein: CASSVAGSYNEQFF. CDR3 nucleotide sequence: TGTGCCAGTAGTGTAGCGGGATCCTACAATGAGCAGTTCTTC.

The chain employs TRBV6-5 and TRBJ1-2, with a possible D match to TRBD1 (6 bases). This CDR3 comprises 14 residues. Per the germline V gene, CDR1 is MNHEY and CDR2 is SVGAGI. Trimming left V 1 base short and J 7 bases short, with 13 bases between. The DNA of the CDR3 is TGTGCCAGCAGTTACTTGGACAGTAGGGGTGGCTACACCTTC. Translated, it gives CASSYLDSRGGYTF.

The chain combines TRBV4-1 with TRBJ2-1; a possible D gene is TRBD1 (5 bases). The V and J ends lost 4 bases and 7 bases respectively, with 11 bases between them. Germline assignment: CDR1 MGHRA and CDR2 YSYEKL. The CDR3 consists of 13 residues. This CDR3 is CASSLDAGNEQFF. CDR3 in DNA: TGCGCCAGCAGCCTTGATGCAGGGAATGAGCAGTTCTTC.

The chain has TRBV4-2 and TRBJ2-3, with D possibly TRBD2 on 5 matching bases. Germline V gene data show CDR1 as LGHNA and CDR2 as YNFKEQ. The CDR3 consists of 17 residues. V lost 1 base and J 4 bases, leaving 18 bases between the germline ends. The CDR3 loop reads CASSQGAGREVSDTQYF. In DNA form, the CDR3 reads TGTGCCAGCAGCCAAGGGGCGGGCAGAGAGGTCTCAGATACGCAGTATTTT.

The chain links TRBV5-1 to TRBJ2-7, with D tentatively TRBD2 (7 bases). Germline V gene data show CDR1 as SGHRS and CDR2 as YFSETQ. V was clipped by 4 bases and J by 4 bases, with 18 bases between them. The length of the CDR3 is 15 residues. CDR3 region: CASSRGGAKEYEQYF. The CDR3 DNA is TGCGCCAGCAGCCGAGGGGGGGCCAAGGAATACGAGCAGTACTTC.

The chain combines TRBV2 with TRBJ1-1; D is uncertain. Germline loops: CDR1 SNHLY, CDR2 FYNNEI. V lost 7 bases and J lost 0, with 12 bases in between. This CDR3 spans 14 amino acids. The CDR3 here is CASTPGIMNTEAFF. In DNA form, the CDR3 reads TGTGCCAGCACGCCGGGAATTATGAACACTGAAGCTTTCTTT. Using reference TRBV2 and TRBJ1-1 for the parts outside the CDR3, the full variable domain is EPEVTQTPSHQVTQMGQEVILRCVPISNHLYFYWYRQILGQKVEFLVSFYNNEISEKSEIFDDQFSVERPDGSNFTLKIRSTKLEDSAMYFCASTPGIMNTEAFFGQGTRLTVV.

The J gene is TRBJ2-1, the V gene TRBV4-2; the match to TRBD2 covers 11 bases. The CDR3 loop spans 18 amino acids. With 3 bases clipped from V and 7 bases from J, the junction kept 14 bases outside the gene matches. In germline, CDR1 is LGHNA, CDR2 YNFKEQ. The CDR3 loop is CASSQDRLAGNPTNEQFF. In DNA form, the CDR3 reads TGTGCCAGCAGCCAGGATAGACTAGCGGGAAATCCTACAAATGAGCAGTTCTTC.

This rearrangement joins TRBV18 to TRBJ1-2; 10 bases align to TRBD1. The CDR3 covers 14 residues. V was pared by 5 bases and J by 4 bases, with 4 bases of the junction left unmatched. Germline V gene lookup returns CDR1 KGHSH and CDR2 LQKENI. The CDR3 DNA reads as TGTGCCAGCTCAGAGACAGGGGGCTTCTATGGCTACACCTTC. This translates into CASSETGGFYGYTF.